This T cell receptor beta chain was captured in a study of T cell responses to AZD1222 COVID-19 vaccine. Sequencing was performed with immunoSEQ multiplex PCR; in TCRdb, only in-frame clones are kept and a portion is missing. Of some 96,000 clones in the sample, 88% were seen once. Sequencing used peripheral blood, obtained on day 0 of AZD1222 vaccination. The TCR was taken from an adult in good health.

In nucleotides, the CDR3 is TGTGCCAGCAGGCTAGCCCTTTGGTACGCGGTCACTGAAGCTTTCTTT. This translates into CASRLALWYAVTEAFF. The chain has TRBV28 and TRBJ1-1; the D is unclear. The V end was cut by 6 bases, the J end by 4 bases, with 21 bases between. Looked up from germline, CDR1 is MDHEN and CDR2 is SYDVKM. CDR3 size: 16 residues.